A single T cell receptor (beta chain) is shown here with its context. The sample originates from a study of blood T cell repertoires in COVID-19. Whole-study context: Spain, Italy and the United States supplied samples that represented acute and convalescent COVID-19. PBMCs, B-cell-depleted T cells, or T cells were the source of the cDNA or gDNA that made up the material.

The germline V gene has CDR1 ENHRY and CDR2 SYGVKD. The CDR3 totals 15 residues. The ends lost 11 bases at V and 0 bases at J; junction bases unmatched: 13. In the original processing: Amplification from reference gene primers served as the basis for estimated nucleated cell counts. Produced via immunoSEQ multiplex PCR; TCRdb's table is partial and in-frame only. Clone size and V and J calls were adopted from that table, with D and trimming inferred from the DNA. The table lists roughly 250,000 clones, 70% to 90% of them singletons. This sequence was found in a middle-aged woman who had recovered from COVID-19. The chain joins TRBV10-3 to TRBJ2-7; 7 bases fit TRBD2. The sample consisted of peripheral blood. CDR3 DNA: TGTGCCGCCGGGGAGGGATCATCATTCTCCTACGAGCAGTACTTC. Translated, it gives CAAGEGSSFSYEQYF.